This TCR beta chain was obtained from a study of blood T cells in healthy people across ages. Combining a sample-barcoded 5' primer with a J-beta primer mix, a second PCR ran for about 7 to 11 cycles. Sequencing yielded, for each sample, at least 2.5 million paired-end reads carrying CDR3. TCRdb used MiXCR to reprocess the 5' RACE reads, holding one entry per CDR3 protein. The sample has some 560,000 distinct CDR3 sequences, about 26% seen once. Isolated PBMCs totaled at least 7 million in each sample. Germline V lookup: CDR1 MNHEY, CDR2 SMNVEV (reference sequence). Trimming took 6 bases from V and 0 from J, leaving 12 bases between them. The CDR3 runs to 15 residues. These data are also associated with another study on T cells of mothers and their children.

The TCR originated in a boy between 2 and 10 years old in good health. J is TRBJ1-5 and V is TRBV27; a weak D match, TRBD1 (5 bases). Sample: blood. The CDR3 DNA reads TGTGCCAGCAGCCCAGACAGTTATAGCAATCAGCCCCAGCATTTT. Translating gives CASSPDSYSNQPQHF.